This T cell receptor beta chain is from a study of beta chain features in type 1 diabetes. Since all of the isolated RNA was reverse transcribed, expressed TCRB transcripts were what got sequenced. Sequencing used immunoSEQ multiplex PCR; TCRdb keeps in-frame clones, though not all of them. The table includes some 330,000 clones, approximately 11% detected once. The study's findings and limits: For TCRB rearrangement, an influence of HLA type remained unresolved here.

Sorted CD4+ subsets: naive, central memory, regulatory, stem cell-like memory (CD45RO/CCR7/CD25/CD127/CD95/CD27 panel). Every sorted population was more than 98% pure. This clone was recorded a few times. The antigen is undetermined. The CDR3 contains 15 residues. Germline V gene sequence: CDR1 LGHNA, CDR2 YSLEER. V gave up 0 bases and J gave up 1 base, with 6 bases separating them. The V and J genes are TRBV4-3 and TRBJ2-2, with D unclear. The TCR comes from a woman younger than 45 in good health. The sample consisted of naive CD4+ T cells from blood. CDR3 coding DNA: TGCGCCAGCAGCCAAGATCCGGGGAACACCGGGGAGCTGTTTTTT. This encodes CASSQDPGNTGELFF.